This is a list of T cell receptor beta chains from one sample in a study of memory CD4+ T cells and cytomegalovirus serostatus. The method was immunoSEQ multiplex PCR; TCRdb's version includes in-frame clones alone and lacks a portion of them. The sample holds some 52,000 clones, about four fifths seen once. The sequencing sample was made of memory CD4+ T cells from blood. These receptors all stem from an adult in good health and CMV-seropositive. Both conserved end residues are part of each CDR3. D genes are given only for firm matches. Some rows mark clone size as missing; the rest say once, few, many or name a class of expanded clone.

d_call j_call v_call cdr3_length clone_size cdr3_nt cdr3_aa
NA TRBJ2-2 TRBV11-1 18 once TGTGCCAGCAGCTTTCCGGACGGCTCTCACCCGAACACCGGGGAGCTGTTTTTT CASSFPDGSHPNTGELFF
NA TRBJ2-7 TRBV6-1 13 NA TGTGCCAGCAGTGTGGGTCTCGGGGTCGAGCAGTACTTC CASSVGLGVEQYF
TRBD1 TRBJ2-1 TRBV7-6 15 NA TGTGCCAGCAGCTTAGCAGGGGGCAACTACAATGAGCAGTTCTTC CASSLAGGNYNEQFF
NA TRBJ1-2 TRBV27 14 few TGTGCCAGCAGTTTGAACAGGGATAACTATGGCTACACCTTC CASSLNRDNYGYTF
NA TRBJ1-2 TRBV5-1 13 NA TGCGCCAGCAGCTCGGAATACCTCGGAGGCTACACCTTC CASSSEYLGGYTF
NA TRBJ2-2 TRBV5-1 15 NA TGCGCCAGCAGCTTGAACCCCCTGAACACCGGGGAGCTGTTTTTT CASSLNPLNTGELFF
NA TRBJ1-1 TRBV7-2 15 NA TGTGCCAGCAGCAACCGGGGAAAGTTTGCACTGAGGGCTTTCTTT CASSNRGKFALRAFF
TRBD1 TRBJ1-2 TRBV28 16 NA TGTGCCAGCACTACCCGGAATCCGGGACAGGGGGGAGGCTACACCTTC CASTTRNPGQGGGYTF
NA TRBJ2-2 TRBV5-6 13 few TGTGCCAGCAGCTTTTCACTCACCGGGGAGCTGTTTTTT CASSFSLTGELFF
NA TRBJ2-4 TRBV7-9 14 NA TGTGCCAGCAGCCCAGCTCTAACCAAAAACATTCAGTACTTC CASSPALTKNIQYF
NA TRBJ1-1 TRBV2 13 few TGTGCCAGCAGCCCATTAACAGGGATTGAAGCTTTCTTT CASSPLTGIEAFF
TRBD1 TRBJ1-5 TRBV6-5 15 once TGTGCCAGCAGTCTGACAGGGGGCGTTGATCAGCCCCAGCATTTT CASSLTGGVDQPQHF
NA TRBJ2-7 TRBV5-4 14 once TGTGCCAGCACTCCGGGCGGGACAAACGGCGAGCAGTACTTC CASTPGGTNGEQYF
NA TRBJ1-4 TRBV11-2 13 once TGTGCCAGCAGCCCGGACAGAAATGAAAAACTGTTTTTT CASSPDRNEKLFF
NA TRBJ1-5 TRBV19 15 medium-sized TGTGCCAGTAGTATTTCTAACATTGGGAATCAGCCCCAGCATTTT CASSISNIGNQPQHF
NA TRBJ2-6 TRBV11-2 18 NA TGTGCCAGCAGCTTAGTTGTTGTGGGGGCAGCCGGGGCCAACGTCCTGACTTTC CASSLVVVGAAGANVLTF
NA TRBJ1-1 TRBV7-6 15 once TGTGCCAGCAGCCCCTTTTCGGGGACGGTCACTGAAGCTTTCTTT CASSPFSGTVTEAFF
NA TRBJ2-3 TRBV5-6 15 NA TGTGCCAGCAGCTCGAACCTCGGCCACACAGATACGCAGTATTTT CASSSNLGHTDTQYF
NA TRBJ2-7 TRBV19 15 few TGTGCCAGTAGCTTATCTCCTAGCGTCTCCTACGAGCAGTACTTC CASSLSPSVSYEQYF
NA TRBJ2-7 TRBV10-3 12 NA TGTGCCATCAGTGAGTCGGTCTACGAGCAGTACTTC CAISESVYEQYF
TRBD1 TRBJ2-7 TRBV5-4 15 few TGTGCCAGCAGCTTCAGACAGGGTAAACCCTACGAGCAGTACTTC CASSFRQGKPYEQYF
TRBD1 TRBJ2-7 TRBV27 15 NA TGTGCCAGCAGTCGAACTCTCGGGACAGGGGGCGAGCAGTACTTC CASSRTLGTGGEQYF
NA TRBJ2-7 TRBV2 12 NA TGTGCCAGCAGTCAGGCTAACTACGAGCAGTACTTC CASSQANYEQYF
TRBD1 TRBJ2-6 TRBV11-2 19 NA TGTGCCAGCAGCCTCAGAGGGGACAGGGGAGGCTCTGGGGCCAACGTCCTGACTTTC CASSLRGDRGGSGANVLTF
TRBD1 TRBJ1-3 TRBV7-2 15 NA TGTGCCAGCAGCTTAGAGACAGGGGTCGGAAACACCATATATTTT CASSLETGVGNTIYF
TRBD1 TRBJ1-1 TRBV11-2 15 once TGTGCCAGCAGCTCGCAGACAGGGCTGGGCAGTGGAGCTTTCTTT CASSSQTGLGSGAFF
NA TRBJ2-2 TRBV5-1 15 NA TGCGCCAGCAGCTTGAACAGTCCGAACACCGGGGAGCTGTTTTTT CASSLNSPNTGELFF
TRBD2 TRBJ2-3 TRBV12-5 17 NA TGTGCTAGTGGTTTGCCCCGGGCTAGCGGGAGAACAGATACGCAGTATTTT CASGLPRASGRTDTQYF
TRBD2 TRBJ2-5 TRBV5-4 18 NA TGTGCCAGCAGCTTGGAAGGACTAGCGGTCTCGTACCAAGAGACCCAGTACTTC CASSLEGLAVSYQETQYF
TRBD1 TRBJ1-5 TRBV7-2 15 NA TGTGCCAGCAGCCGACGTACAGGGGGCGATCAGCCCCAGCATTTT CASSRRTGGDQPQHF
TRBD1 TRBJ2-7 TRBV15 16 NA TGTGCCACCAGCAGAGACTTACCGGGACAGGGGTACGAGCAGTACTTC CATSRDLPGQGYEQYF
TRBD1 TRBJ1-6 TRBV7-9 15 NA TGTGCCAGCACCAGGACAGGGGCGCATAATTCACCCCTCCACTTT CASTRTGAHNSPLHF
NA TRBJ1-1 TRBV7-9 13 NA TGTGCCAGCAGCTTTTTAGAGAACACTGAAGCTTTCTTT CASSFLENTEAFF
TRBD1 TRBJ1-1 TRBV7-2 14 NA TGTGCCAGCACCCTACAGGGGCGGAACACTGAAGCTTTCTTT CASTLQGRNTEAFF
NA TRBJ1-1 TRBV4-3 13 NA TGCGCCAGCAGCCGACAGATGAACACTGAAGCTTTCTTT CASSRQMNTEAFF
TRBD1 TRBJ2-2 TRBV5-8 15 NA TGTGCCAGCATCCCACCCGGACAGGGCACCGGGGAGCTGTTTTTT CASIPPGQGTGELFF
NA TRBJ1-2 TRBV6-1 15 once TGTGCCAGCAGTGAAGTGGTAAGGACAGCCTATGGCTACACCTTC CASSEVVRTAYGYTF